What follows is one T cell receptor beta chain and its context. This clonotype showed up many times. No cognate antigen has been identified for it. No much larger clone exists at a distance of one base, and base qualities are not known. V loses 3 bases of germline sequence and J loses 1 base, and the interval between the two ends is 12 bases. CDR1 and CDR2, looked up from the germline V gene (reference sequence), are DFQATT and SNEGSKA. The CDR3 measures 14 amino acids from cysteine to phenylalanine. Only the CDR3 DNA is retained, 42 bases long and in frame from the first base. Receptors were amplified or captured by PCR. The sequencer was an Illumina HiSeq 2500. TCR library preparation used molecular barcoding, with unique molecular identifiers applied to normalize quantification of the TCRbeta repertoire. The public reads were quality trimmed at Q25 with fastp and then assembled into clones with MiXCR by TCRdb, keeping productive beta chains. Rows with one shared CDR3 protein collapse into an entry with the most common genes and DNA. Present in this sample are about 980,000 distinct CDR3 sequences, roughly 31% of which were seen just once. Together, the top ten hold over 25% of the sample.

Explained via the paper, the treatment or condition label denotes: allogeneic hematopoietic cell transplantation with graft depleted of TCRalphabeta T cells and CD19 B cells. TCRalphabeta/CD19-depleted allogeneic hematopoietic cell grafts were given to the transplant recipients, all of whom were children. This sample is part of a study of T-cell reconstitution after alpha-beta-depleted transplantation in children (dated by TCRdb to about 2016). Describing the broader study: Using TCR repertoire profiling, the study quantitatively followed how T-cell immune reconstitution unfolded in children after TCRalphabeta/CD19-depleted allogeneic hematopoietic cell transplantation.

General conclusions and limits of the study: The apparently early alphabetaT-cell count recovery about two months after transplant was reportedly dependent on only several hundred rapidly expanded clones derived from non-depleted graft cells. The high TCRbeta diversity at day 60 in some patients was ascribed to recipient T cells and intrathymic progenitors that had survived conditioning. Hyperexpanded clone frequencies declined over subsequent months; after one year, T-cell counts and TCRbeta diversity were mostly attributed to newly produced T cells.

The source is a boy less than two years old who had a stem cell transplant for SCID, so the T cells may come from the graft donor. The sequence links TRBV20-1 to TRBJ2-5; tentative D gene TRBD2, with 5 bases matching. The material was PBMCs, mostly from graft donor cells, obtained 360 days after TCRalphabeta/CD19-depleted stem cell transplant. The bases read TGCAGTGCTAGGGAGGACTGGGTCCAAGAGACCCAGTACTTC. Translated, this gives CSAREDWVQETQYF.